The clone carrying this T cell receptor (beta chain) showed up just once. Per the germline V gene, CDR1 is SGHAT and CDR2 is FQNNGV. Trimming pared 1 base from V and 0 bases from J, leaving 8 bases between. The CDR3 runs 15 residues. The entry originates in a study of blood T cell repertoires in COVID-19. Background on the study: The samples span acute and convalescent COVID-19 from the United States, Italy and Spain. From T cells, B-cell-depleted T cells, or PBMCs came the material, which was cDNA or gDNA.

The data were produced by immunoSEQ multiplex PCR, yet TCRdb's version contains in-frame clones alone and is incomplete. Of approximately 270,000 clones listed, roughly nine tenths are singletons. This TCR came from a man aged 50-60 years with acute or convalescent COVID-19. This sequence joins TRBV11-2 and TRBJ2-3; D is possibly TRBD2 (5 bases). The sequenced sample consisted of peripheral blood. CDR3 amino acids: CASSLAGRSTDTQYF. CDR3 coding DNA: TGTGCCAGCAGCTTAGCGGGAAGAAGCACAGATACGCAGTATTTT.